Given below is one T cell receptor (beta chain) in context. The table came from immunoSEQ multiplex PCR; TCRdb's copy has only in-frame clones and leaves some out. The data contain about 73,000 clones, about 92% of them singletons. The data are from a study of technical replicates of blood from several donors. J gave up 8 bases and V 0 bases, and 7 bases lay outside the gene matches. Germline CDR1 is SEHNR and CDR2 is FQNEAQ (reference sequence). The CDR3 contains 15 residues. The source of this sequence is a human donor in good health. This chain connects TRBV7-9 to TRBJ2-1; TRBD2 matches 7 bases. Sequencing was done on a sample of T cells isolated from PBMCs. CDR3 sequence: CASSLAGGLEDEQFF. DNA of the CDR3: TGTGCCAGCAGCTTAGCGGGAGGGCTCGAGGATGAGCAGTTCTTC.